This T cell receptor beta chain was sequenced for a study of cytomegalovirus exposure and HLA in healthy donors. Study in general: The 130 or so validation repertoires, a later analysis reported, used the same platform as the approximately 730 repertoires from the first cohort. Study-wide results and limits: As confirmed in vitro, a few CMV-associated chains were specific for CMV antigens.

Comments on this clone: Its antigen is currently unknown.

Data came from immunoSEQ multiplex PCR; TCRdb stores just in-frame clones and leaves some out. The repertoire has about 400,000 clones, roughly 88% of them found once; the top ten carry roughly 0.83%. V trimming: 3 bases; J trimming: 3 bases; junction bases outside the gene matches: 7. The CDR3 is 15 amino acids. The V gene's germline CDR1 is LNHNV and CDR2 YYDKDF (reference sequence). This sequence was found in a woman aged 18 to 35 in good health and CMV-seronegative. The chain joins TRBV15 to TRBJ2-7; TRBD1 aligns across 8 bases. Sequencing was done on a sample of PBMCs. The CDR3 DNA is TGTGCCACCAGCAGCCAAGGACAGGGATACTACGAGCAGTACTTC. Translated, it gives CATSSQGQGYYEQYF.